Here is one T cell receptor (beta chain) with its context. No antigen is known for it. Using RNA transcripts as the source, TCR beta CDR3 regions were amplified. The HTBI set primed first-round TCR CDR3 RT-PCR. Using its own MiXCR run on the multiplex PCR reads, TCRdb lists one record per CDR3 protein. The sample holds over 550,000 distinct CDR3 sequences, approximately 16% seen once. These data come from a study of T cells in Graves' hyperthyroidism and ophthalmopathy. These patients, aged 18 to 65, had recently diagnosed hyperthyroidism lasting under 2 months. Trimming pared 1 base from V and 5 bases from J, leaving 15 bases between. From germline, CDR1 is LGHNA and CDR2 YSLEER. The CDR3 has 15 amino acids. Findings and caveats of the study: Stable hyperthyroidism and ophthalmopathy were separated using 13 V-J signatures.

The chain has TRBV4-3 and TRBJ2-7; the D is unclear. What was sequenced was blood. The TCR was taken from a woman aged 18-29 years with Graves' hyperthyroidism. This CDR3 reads CASSQVVIDAHEQYF. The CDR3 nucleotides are TGCGCCAGCAGCCAAGTTGTCATTGACGCCCACGAGCAGTACTTC.